Below, 3 T cell receptor beta chains from the same sample are listed, as sequenced in a study of T cells in tuberculosis. Cells were sorted from thawed PBMC rested overnight and stained with GMM-loaded CD1B tetramer, viability dye and anti-CD3. C32 glucose monomycolate from Rhodococcus equi was loaded onto the CD1B tetramers. TCRdb keeps only in-frame clones here, not all; method: immunoSEQ multiplex PCR. The data show 55,000 to 60,000 clones, approximately 86% seen once. Sequenced material: CD1b-GMM tetramer-negative cells sorted from PBMCs. Every receptor here comes from an adult woman with latent tuberculosis.

The chain recombines TRBV4-3 with TRBJ2-3; 10 nucleotides match TRBD1. Germline V CDR1 and CDR2: LGHNA, YSLEER. CDR3 size: 16 residues. The trim removed 1 base at V and 3 bases at J, leaving 4 bases unmatched. This chain's CDR3 is CASSQGDRGLTDTQYF. The CDR3, as DNA: TGCGCCAGCAGCCAAGGAGACAGGGGGCTAACAGATACGCAGTATTTT.

J is TRBJ2-2 and V is TRBV27; tentatively, D is TRBD2 (6 bases). This CDR3 region has 13 residues. Germline-derived CDR1 and CDR2 are MNHEY and SMNVEV (reference sequence). V lost 3 bases, J lost 7 bases, and 9 bases lay in between. CDR3 DNA sequence: TGTGCCAGCAGTTTGGCGGGGCACGGGGAGCTGTTTTTT. As protein: CASSLAGHGELFF.

The CDR3: CASSPGHYGYTF. The CDR3 DNA is TGTGCCAGCTCACCGGGGCACTATGGCTACACCTTC. The chain combines TRBV18 with TRBJ1-2; the D gene is possibly TRBD1 (5 bases). CDR1 is KGHSH and CDR2 is LQKENI in the germline V gene. V was cut by 3 bases and J by 3 bases, with 5 bases left in between. The CDR3 has 12 residues.